Described below is a single TCR beta chain sequence and its context. The data are from a study of shared clonotypes between healthy human individuals. Method: immunoSEQ multiplex PCR; TCRdb's copy keeps in-frame clones and lacks some. The sample holds under 600,000 clones, 95% to 97% seen once. Sequencing used naive CD4+ T cells sorted from blood. The subset here: CD45RA+ positively selected. This sequence originates from a woman under 40 in good health.

CDR3 sequence reads: CASSLGQSSYNEQFF. In DNA, the CDR3 is TGTGCCAGCAGCTTGGGCCAAAGCTCCTACAATGAGCAGTTCTTC. This chain connects TRBV5-4 to TRBJ2-1; no reliable D call. There are 15 residues in the CDR3. Germline V lookup: CDR1 SGHNT, CDR2 YYREEE (reference sequence). The V gene lost 0 bases and the J gene lost 0 bases, with 7 bases spanning the gap.